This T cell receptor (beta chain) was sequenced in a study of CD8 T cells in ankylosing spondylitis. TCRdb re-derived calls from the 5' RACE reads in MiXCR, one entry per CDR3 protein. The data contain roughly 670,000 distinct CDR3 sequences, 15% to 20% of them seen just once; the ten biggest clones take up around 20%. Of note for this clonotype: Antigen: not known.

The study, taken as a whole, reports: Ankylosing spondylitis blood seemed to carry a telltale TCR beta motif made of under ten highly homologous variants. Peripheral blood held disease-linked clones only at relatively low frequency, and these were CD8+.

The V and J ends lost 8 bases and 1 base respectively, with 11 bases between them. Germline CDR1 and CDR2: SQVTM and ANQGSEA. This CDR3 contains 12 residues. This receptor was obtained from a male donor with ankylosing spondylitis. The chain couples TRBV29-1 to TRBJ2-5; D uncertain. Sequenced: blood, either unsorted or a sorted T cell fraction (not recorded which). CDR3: CSTCWGQETQYF. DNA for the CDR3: TGCAGCACATGTTGGGGCCAAGAGACCCAGTACTTC.